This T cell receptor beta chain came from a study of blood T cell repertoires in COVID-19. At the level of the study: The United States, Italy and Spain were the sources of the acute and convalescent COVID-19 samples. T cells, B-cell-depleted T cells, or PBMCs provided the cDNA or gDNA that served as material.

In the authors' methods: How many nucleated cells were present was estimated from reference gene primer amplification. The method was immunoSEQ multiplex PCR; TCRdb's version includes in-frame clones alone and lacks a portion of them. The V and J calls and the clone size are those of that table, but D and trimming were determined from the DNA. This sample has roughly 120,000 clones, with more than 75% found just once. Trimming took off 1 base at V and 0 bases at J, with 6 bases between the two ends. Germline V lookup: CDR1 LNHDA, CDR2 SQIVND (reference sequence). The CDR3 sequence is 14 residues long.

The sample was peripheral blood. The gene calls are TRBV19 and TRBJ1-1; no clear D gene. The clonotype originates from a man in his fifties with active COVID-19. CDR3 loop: CASSIGAVNTEAFF. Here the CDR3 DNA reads TGTGCCAGTAGTATAGGGGCAGTGAACACTGAAGCTTTCTTT.